What follows is one T cell receptor (beta chain) and its context. This clone was seen a few times. Its antigen is currently not known. No much larger clonotype is one base removed from it; base qualities were not supplied. These data belong to a study of shared clonotypes between healthy human individuals (dated by TCRdb to about 2020). Study-level background: The cohort included a few men and a couple of women between 18 and 49 years of age. For each donor, CD4 naive and CD4 memory were each given three plates, CD8 naive was given two plates, and CD8 memory was given one plate. To estimate repertoire size and how much clonotype sharing occurs between individuals, the study deeply sequenced the blood TCR repertoires of 5 or 6 healthy adults. To increase sequencing depth and limit assay-specific biases, different laboratories used diverse techniques to prepare libraries and sequence TCR repertoires. Per donor, leukapheresis produced somewhere between about 0.85 and 10 billion PBMCs.

CDR1 SEHNR and CDR2 FQNEAQ are derived from the germline V gene (reference sequence). From its cysteine to its phenylalanine, the CDR3 spans 14 amino acids. Only the CDR3 DNA is retained, 42 bases long and in frame from the first base. V drops 3 bases and J drops 5 bases, leaving 13 bases in between. Using the deep immunoSEQ assay, TCR CDR3 regions were amplified from genomic DNA by multiplex PCR. Extracted genomic DNA from each cell subset was spread evenly across all wells of several immunoSEQ 96-well plates, with each plate serving as a replicate. Each replicate PCR for sorted subsets received around 200 ng genomic DNA, equal to some 32,000 T cell genomes. Purified libraries were measured with a Qubit 3.0 fluorometer, size-checked on a Bioanalyzer 2100, and measured again with the KAPA Library Quantification kit. A separate single-read 150-cycle Illumina NextSeq 550 flow cell was used to sequence each immunoSEQ 96-well plate. On the authors' methods: Because the immunoSEQ output held only junctional sequences and lacked quality scores, the filtering could not match the filtering applied to full-length reads. To assign V/J genes and CDR3, sequences were annotated against IMGT germline references using PyIR, a Python wrapper for IgBLAST v1.9. Any read was removed if the V/J assignment was weak (E-value above 1e-6), the CDR3 was missing, or the read contained stop codons, out-of-frame junctions, or ambiguous translated residues. V3J clonotypes were defined as sequences sharing the same inferred V gene, J gene, and CDR3 amino acid sequence. Percentage overlap between repertoires was computed as shared unique clonotypes divided by the size of the smaller repertoire. Repertoire richness was assessed with RTK rarefaction, the Chao1 estimator, and Recon v2.1 estimates of unobserved clonotypes. For all TCRbeta clonotypes obtained by the gDNA method from a handful of donors, generation probabilities were computed with OLGA. Not all clones reach the TCRdb copy of this immuneACCESS table, which keeps in-frame sequences only. Checked studies attribute under half of the gap to unresolved V genes and leave the rest unexplained. The DNA gave D and trimming, while V, J and clone size come from that table. The sample table holds about 2.4 million clones, of which 80% to 95% were seen once. Clones ranked in the top ten supply 0.36% of the sample.

Broader findings and caveats from the paper: Based on pairwise subsampling, the degree of clonotype sharing among donors was expected to be affected by sequencing depth. The small number of donors limited the genetic and exposure-history diversity represented. Higher generation probabilities were observed for clonotypes shared by all four sorted-subset donors than for non-shared clonotypes. Sampling was restricted to blood, and TCR repertoires in tissues likely differ from the TCR repertoires found in blood. Estimated clonotype richness was generally larger for naive than for memory subsets. Rarefaction of sorted-subset datasets indicated incomplete sequencing despite the large sequencing depth. Across a handful of donors, approximately 5% of naive CD4, roughly 3.8% of naive CD8, 2.3% of memory CD4, and roughly 0.4% of memory CD8 clonotypes were shared.

Healthy HIV-negative adults with no recently reported acute infections or vaccinations were included as donors. Only Caucasian adults living in Nashville, Tennessee, USA were represented among the donors. CD4+ T cells were enriched by magnetic negative selection, after which naive cells were positively selected on CD45RA and the negative fraction was taken as the memory subset. Blood was obtained by leukapheresis, after which PBMCs were separated by Ficoll-Histopaque density gradient centrifugation and cryopreserved in liquid nitrogen vapor phase. Analytical flow cytometry was used to check the purity and quantity of every magnetically sorted T cell population. From each sorted fraction, genomic DNA was isolated and quantified by UV absorbance on a Nanodrop 2000c.

The receptor was derived from a man between 18 and 35 years old in good health. Some clones in this sample may be carry-over from other donors' samples. Sequenced input: naive CD4+ T cells from PBMCs. The cell subset or site label corresponds to: CD45RA+ positively selected. Rearrangement joined TRBV7-9 to TRBJ1-1; the D gene cannot be resolved reliably. The CDR3 is CASSFGFLGTEAFF. At the DNA level, the sequence is TGTGCCAGCAGCTTTGGTTTCCTGGGGACTGAAGCTTTCTTT.